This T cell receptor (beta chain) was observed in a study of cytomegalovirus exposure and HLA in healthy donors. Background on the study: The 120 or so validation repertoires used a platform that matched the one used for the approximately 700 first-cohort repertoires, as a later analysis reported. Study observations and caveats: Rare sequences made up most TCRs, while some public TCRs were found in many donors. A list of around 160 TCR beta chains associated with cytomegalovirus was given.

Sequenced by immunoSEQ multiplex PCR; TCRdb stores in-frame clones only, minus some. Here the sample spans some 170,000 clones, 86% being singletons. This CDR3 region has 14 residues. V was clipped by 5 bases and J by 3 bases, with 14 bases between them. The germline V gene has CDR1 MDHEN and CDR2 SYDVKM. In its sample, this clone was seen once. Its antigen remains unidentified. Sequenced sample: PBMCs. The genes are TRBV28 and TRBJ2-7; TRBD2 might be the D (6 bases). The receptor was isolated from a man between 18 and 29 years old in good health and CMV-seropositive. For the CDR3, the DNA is TGTGCCAGCAGTATCGGCGGGATTCTCTACGAGCAGTACTTC. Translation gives CASSIGGILYEQYF.